This T cell receptor (beta chain) emerged from a study of blood T cells in healthy people across ages. This CDR3 has 15 residues. Germline V gives CDR1 MNHEY, CDR2 SMNVEV (reference sequence). V was clipped by 0 bases and J by 2 bases, with 10 bases between them. Together with a sample-barcoded 5' primer, a J-beta primer mix was included in a second PCR lasting 7 to 11 cycles. TCRdb reanalysed the 5' RACE reads using MiXCR and keeps one entry per CDR3 protein. This sample yields hundreds of thousands of distinct CDR3 sequences, of which around a quarter are seen a single time; 9.4% belongs to the top ten. Study-wide results and caveats: TCR beta diversity was tightly associated with the proportion of naive T cells.

The sample holds a few counts of this clonotype. Its antigen is currently unknown. Donors were healthy Caucasian individuals from Russia aged about 6 to 90. This sample also belongs to another study, concerning T cells of mothers and their children. That report notes: Each mother yielded more than 8 million TCR beta CDR3 reads. Each child yielded a few million reads.

The chain recombines TRBV27 with TRBJ1-2; TRBD1 is a possible D gene (5 bases). Sequences were obtained from blood. The sequence derives from a boy between 10 and 17 years old in good health. The DNA of the CDR3 is TGTGCCAGCAGTTTATCCGGGGGGTTAAACTATGGCTACACCTTC. Residues: CASSLSGGLNYGYTF.